The subject of this entry is one T cell receptor beta chain. This sample was taken from a study of beta chain features in type 1 diabetes. Investigators reverse transcribed all isolated RNA, so they sequenced expressed TCRB transcripts. Data came from immunoSEQ multiplex PCR; TCRdb stores just in-frame clones and leaves some out. The sample holds fewer than 900,000 clones, 17% seen once. V gave up 3 bases and J gave up 6 bases, with 14 bases separating them. This CDR3 has 14 amino acids. Germline CDR1 KGHSH, CDR2 LQKENI. The origin of this receptor is a woman aged 18-29 years in good health. This chain uses TRBV18 with TRBJ1-2, with D perhaps TRBD1 (5 bases). Sequenced input: naive CD4+ T cells from blood. The DNA of the CDR3 is TGTGCCAGCTCACCGCCGGGGATAGGGGATGGCTACACCTTC. Translating gives CASSPPGIGDGYTF.